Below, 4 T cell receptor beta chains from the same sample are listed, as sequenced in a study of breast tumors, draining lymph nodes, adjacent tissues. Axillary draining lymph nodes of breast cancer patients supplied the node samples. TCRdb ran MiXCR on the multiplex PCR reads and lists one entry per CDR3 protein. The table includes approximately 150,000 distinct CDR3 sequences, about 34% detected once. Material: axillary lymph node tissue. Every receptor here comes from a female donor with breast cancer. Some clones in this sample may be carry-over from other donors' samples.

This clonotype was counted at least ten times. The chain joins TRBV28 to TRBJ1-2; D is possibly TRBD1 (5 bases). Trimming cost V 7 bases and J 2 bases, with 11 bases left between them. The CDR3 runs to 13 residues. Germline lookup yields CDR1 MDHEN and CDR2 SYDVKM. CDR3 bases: TGTGCCAGCATGACAGCGATCAACTATGGCTACACCTTC. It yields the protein CASMTAINYGYTF.

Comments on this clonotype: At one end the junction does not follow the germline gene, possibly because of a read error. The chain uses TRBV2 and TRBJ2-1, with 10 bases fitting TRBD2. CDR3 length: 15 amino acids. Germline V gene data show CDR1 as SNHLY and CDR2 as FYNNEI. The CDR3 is CASREAGGPYNEQFF. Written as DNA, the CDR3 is TGTGCCAGCAGAGAAGCGGGAGGGCCCTACAATGAGCAGTTCTTC.

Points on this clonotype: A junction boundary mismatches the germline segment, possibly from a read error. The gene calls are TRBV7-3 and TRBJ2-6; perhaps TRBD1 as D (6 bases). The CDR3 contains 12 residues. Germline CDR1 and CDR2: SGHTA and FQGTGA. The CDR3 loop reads CASSHRVIAEAF. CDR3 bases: TGTGCCAGCAGCCACAGGGTGATCGCTGAAGCTTTC.

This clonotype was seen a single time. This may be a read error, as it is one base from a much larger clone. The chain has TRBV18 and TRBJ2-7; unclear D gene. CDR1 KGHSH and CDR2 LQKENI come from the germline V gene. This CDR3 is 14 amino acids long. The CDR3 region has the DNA TGTGCCAGCTCACCAGAATACAGACACTACGAGCAGTCCTTC. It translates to CASSPEYRHYEQSF.